This TCR beta chain was sequenced in a study of spatial heterogeneity in lung cancer. About the research overall: Sequencing covered available follow-up PBMC samples collected a median of about 22 months after resection.

The sample's time point: blood at routine non-recurrence follow-up after resection. Study-wide results and limits: In blood, ubiquitous expanded tumor TCRs appeared more at resection than follow-up.

This clonotype was picked up many times. Antigen specificity is unknown. TCRdb re-called the 5' RACE reads with MiXCR, one entry per CDR3 protein. The sample yields 15,000 to 20,000 distinct CDR3 sequences, approximately 6% seen once. The CDR3 has 15 amino acids. V lost 2 bases and J lost 5, with 12 bases in between. From germline, CDR1 is KGHDR and CDR2 SFDVKD. The sequence came from a male donor with early-stage non-small cell lung cancer. This chain links TRBV24-1 with TRBJ1-5, with D possibly matching TRBD1 (6 bases). Sample: PBMCs, taken at follow-up. CDR3 sequence: CATSDSGGGDQPQHF. The CDR3 nucleotides read TGTGCCACCAGTGATTCGGGTGGGGGCGATCAGCCCCAGCATTTT.